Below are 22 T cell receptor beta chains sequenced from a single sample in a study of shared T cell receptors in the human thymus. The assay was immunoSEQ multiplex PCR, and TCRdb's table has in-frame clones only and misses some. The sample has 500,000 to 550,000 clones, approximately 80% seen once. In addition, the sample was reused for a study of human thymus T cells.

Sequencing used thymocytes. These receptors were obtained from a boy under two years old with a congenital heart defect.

For the CDR3, the DNA is TGTGCCAGCAACTACGGAGACCCGACCTCTGGAAACACCATATATTTT. Its protein product is CASNYGDPTSGNTIYF. V usage is TRBV11-3 and J usage is TRBJ1-3; D is ambiguous. V was pared by 7 bases and J by 0 bases, with 16 bases between. This CDR3 is 16 amino acids long. Germline CDR1 reads SGHNT; CDR2 reads YENEEA.

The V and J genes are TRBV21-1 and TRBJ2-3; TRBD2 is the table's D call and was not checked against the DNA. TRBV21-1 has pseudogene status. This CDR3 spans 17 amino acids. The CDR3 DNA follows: TGTGCCAGCAGCAAACCCACGGGAGGCTCTAGCACAGATACGCAGTATTTT. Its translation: CASSKPTGGSSTDTQYF.

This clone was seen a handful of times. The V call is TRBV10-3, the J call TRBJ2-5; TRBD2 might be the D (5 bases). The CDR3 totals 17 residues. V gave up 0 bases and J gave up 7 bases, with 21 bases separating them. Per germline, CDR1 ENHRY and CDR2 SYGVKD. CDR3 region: CAISESGGSYAPRTQYF. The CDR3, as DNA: TGTGCCATCAGTGAGTCCGGCGGGTCGTATGCGCCTCGGACCCAGTACTTC.

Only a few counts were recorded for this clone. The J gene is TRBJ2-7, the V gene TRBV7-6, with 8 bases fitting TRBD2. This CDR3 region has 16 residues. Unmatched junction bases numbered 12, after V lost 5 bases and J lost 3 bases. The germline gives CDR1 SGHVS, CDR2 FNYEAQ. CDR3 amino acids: CASSSRGGLGLYEQYF. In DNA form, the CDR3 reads TGTGCCAGCAGCAGCCGAGGGGGACTAGGACTCTACGAGCAGTACTTC.

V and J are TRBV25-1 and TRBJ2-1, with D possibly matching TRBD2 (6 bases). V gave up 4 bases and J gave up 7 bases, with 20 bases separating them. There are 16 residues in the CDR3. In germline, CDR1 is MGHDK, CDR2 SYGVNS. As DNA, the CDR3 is TGTGCCAGCAGTGGTGCCCCCCGGGCTCGGGGGAATGAGCAGTTCTTC. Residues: CASSGAPRARGNEQFF.

The CDR3 sequence: CASSRDSPITDTQYF. DNA for the CDR3: TGTGCCAGCAGCCGGGACAGTCCAATCACAGATACGCAGTATTTT. The genes are TRBV14 and TRBJ2-3, with 7 bases fitting TRBD1. The CDR3 loop spans 15 amino acids. Germline V CDR1 and CDR2: SGHDN, FVKESK. V dropped 4 bases and J dropped 2; count of bases not matched to a gene: 6.

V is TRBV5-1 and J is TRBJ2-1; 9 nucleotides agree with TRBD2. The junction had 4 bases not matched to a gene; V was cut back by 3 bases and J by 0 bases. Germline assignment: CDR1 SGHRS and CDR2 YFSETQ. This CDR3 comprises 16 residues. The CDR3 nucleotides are TGCGCCAGCAGCTCCGAGACTAGCGGCTCCTACAATGAGCAGTTCTTC. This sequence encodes CASSSETSGSYNEQFF.

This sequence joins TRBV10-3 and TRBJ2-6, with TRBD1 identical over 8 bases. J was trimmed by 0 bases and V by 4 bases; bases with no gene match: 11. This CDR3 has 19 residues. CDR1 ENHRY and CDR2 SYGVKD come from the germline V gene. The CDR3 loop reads CAISVPDRAYLSGANVLTF. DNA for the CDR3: TGTGCCATCAGTGTTCCGGACAGGGCCTACCTCTCTGGGGCCAACGTCCTGACTTTC.

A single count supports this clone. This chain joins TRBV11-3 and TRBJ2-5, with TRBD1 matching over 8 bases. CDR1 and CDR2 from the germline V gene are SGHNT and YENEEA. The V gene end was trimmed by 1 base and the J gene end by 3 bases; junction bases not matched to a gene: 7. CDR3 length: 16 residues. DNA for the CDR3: TGTGCCAGCAGCTTAGCCGGGACAGGACCTAAAGAGACCCAGTACTTC. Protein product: CASSLAGTGPKETQYF.

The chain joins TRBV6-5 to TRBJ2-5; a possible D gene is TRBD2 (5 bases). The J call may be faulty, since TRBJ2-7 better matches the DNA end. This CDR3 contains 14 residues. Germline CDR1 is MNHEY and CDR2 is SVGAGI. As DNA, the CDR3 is TGTGCCAGCAGTACTTCCTCGGGGATGTACGAGCAGTACTTC. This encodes CASSTSSGMYEQYF.

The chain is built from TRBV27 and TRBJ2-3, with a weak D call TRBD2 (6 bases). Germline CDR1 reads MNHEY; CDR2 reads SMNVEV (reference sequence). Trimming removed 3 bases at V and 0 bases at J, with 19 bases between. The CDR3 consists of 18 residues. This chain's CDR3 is CASSFESGEIPSTDTQYF. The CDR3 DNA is TGTGCCAGCAGTTTCGAGTCGGGAGAGATACCTAGCACAGATACGCAGTATTTT.

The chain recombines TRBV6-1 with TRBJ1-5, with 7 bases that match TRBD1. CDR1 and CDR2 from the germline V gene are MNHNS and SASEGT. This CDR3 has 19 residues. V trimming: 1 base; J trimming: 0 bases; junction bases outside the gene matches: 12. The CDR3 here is CASSEGKGDRRHSNQPQHF. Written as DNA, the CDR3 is TGTGCCAGCAGTGAAGGTAAGGGGGACAGAAGGCATAGCAATCAGCCCCAGCATTTT.

The chain's CDR3 is CASSQDLGGGSYEQYF. The CDR3 DNA follows: TGCGCCAGCAGCCAAGATTTGGGCGGCGGGAGTTACGAGCAGTACTTC. V is TRBV4-1 and J is TRBJ2-7, with 7 bases aligning to TRBD2. Germline V lookup: CDR1 MGHRA, CDR2 YSYEKL. The J segment lost 4 bases and the V segment lost 0 bases, leaving 9 bases of the junction unmatched. This CDR3 is 16 amino acids long.

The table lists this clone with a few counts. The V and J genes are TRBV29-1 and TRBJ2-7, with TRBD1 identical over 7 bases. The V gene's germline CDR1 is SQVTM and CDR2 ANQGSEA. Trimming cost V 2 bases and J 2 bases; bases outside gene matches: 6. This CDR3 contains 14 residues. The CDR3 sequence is CSVEFRDSPYEQYF. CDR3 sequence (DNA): TGCAGCGTTGAATTTAGGGACAGCCCCTACGAGCAGTACTTC.

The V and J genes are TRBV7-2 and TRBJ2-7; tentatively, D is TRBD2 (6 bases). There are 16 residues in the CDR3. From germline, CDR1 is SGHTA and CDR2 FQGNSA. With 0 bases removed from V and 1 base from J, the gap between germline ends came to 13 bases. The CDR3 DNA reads TGTGCCAGCAGCTTAGCCAAGACTAGAAGATCCTACGAGCAGTACTTC. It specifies CASSLAKTRRSYEQYF.

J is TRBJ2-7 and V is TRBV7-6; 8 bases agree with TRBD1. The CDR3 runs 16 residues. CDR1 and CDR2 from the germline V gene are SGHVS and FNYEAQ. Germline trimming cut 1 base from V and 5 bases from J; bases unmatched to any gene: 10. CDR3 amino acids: CASSLGGRRGQDEQYF. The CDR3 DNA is TGTGCCAGCAGCTTAGGGGGCCGCAGGGGGCAGGACGAGCAGTACTTC. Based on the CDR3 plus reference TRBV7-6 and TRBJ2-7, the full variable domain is GAGVSQSPRYKVTKRGQDVALRCDPISGHVSLYWYRQALGQGPEFLTYFNYEAQQDKSGLPNDRFSAERPEGSISTLTIQRTEQRDSAMYRCASSLGGRRGQDEQYFGPGTRLTVT.

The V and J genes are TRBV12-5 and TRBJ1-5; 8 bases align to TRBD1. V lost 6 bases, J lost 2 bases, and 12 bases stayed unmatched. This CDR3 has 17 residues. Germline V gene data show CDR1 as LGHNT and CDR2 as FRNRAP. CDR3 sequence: CASGLSLPDRGNQPQHF. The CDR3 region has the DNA TGTGCTAGTGGGCTTTCACTCCCGGACAGGGGCAATCAGCCCCAGCATTTT.

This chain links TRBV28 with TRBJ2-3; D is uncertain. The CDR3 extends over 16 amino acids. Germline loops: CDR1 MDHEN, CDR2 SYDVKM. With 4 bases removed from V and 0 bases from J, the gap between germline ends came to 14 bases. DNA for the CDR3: TGTGCCAGCAGTTCGCCCTTCTGGCCTAGCACAGATACGCAGTATTTT. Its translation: CASSSPFWPSTDTQYF. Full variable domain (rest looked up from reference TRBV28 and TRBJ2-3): DVKVTQSSRYLVKRTGEKVFLECVQDMDHENMFWYRQDPGLGLRLIYFSYDVKMKEKGDIPEGYSVSREKKERFSLILESASTNQTSMYLCASSSPFWPSTDTQYFGPGTRLTVL.

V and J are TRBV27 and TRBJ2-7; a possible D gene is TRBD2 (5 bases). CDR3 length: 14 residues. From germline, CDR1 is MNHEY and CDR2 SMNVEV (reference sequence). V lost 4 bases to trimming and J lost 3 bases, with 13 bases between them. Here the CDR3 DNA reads TGTGCCAGCAGTTCCTCCCCGGGAAACTACGAGCAGTACTTC. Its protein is CASSSSPGNYEQYF.

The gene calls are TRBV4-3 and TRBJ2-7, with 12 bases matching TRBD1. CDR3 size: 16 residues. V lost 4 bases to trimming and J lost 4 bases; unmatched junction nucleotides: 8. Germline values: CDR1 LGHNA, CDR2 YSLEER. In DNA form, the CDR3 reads TGCGCCAGCAGCCCTAACACGGGACAGGGGGCGTACGAGCAGTACTTC. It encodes CASSPNTGQGAYEQYF.

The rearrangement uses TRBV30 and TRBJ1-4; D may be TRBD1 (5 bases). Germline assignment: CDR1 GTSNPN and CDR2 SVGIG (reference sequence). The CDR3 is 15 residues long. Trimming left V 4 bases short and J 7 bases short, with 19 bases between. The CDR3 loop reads CAWTPRSGGGEKLFF. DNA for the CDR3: TGTGCCTGGACCCCCCGGAGCGGGGGTGGTGAAAAACTGTTTTTT.

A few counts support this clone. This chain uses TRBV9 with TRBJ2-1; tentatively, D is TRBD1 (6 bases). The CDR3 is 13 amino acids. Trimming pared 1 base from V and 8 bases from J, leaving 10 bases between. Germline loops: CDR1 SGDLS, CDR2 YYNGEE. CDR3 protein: CASSVSKGDEQFF. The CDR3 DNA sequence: TGTGCCAGCAGCGTATCAAAGGGGGATGAGCAGTTCTTC.